These 24 T cell receptor beta chains were sequenced from one sample in a study of radiotherapy plus CTLA-4 blockade in lung cancer. Assay used: immunoSEQ multiplex PCR; TCRdb lists only in-frame clones, some missing. Of 45,000 or so clones in the sample, around 76% were seen once. Material: peripheral blood, obtained from a patient treated with radiotherapy plus ipilimumab. The receptor set was obtained from a human donor with non-small cell lung cancer who had stable disease on radiotherapy plus ipilimumab.

A few counts support this clone. The chain has TRBV19 and TRBJ1-1; D is unresolved. V dropped 7 bases and J dropped 3 bases, with 15 bases sitting between them. Germline V gene data show CDR1 as LNHDA and CDR2 as SQIVND (reference sequence). This CDR3 is built from 14 residues. The CDR3 region is CASTEGRLHTEAFF. CDR3 DNA: TGTGCCAGTACAGAGGGTCGGCTCCACACTGAAGCTTTCTTT.

This clone appeared once. The gene calls are TRBV18 and TRBJ1-1; D might be TRBD1 (6 bases). Deletions cut 3 bases from V and 3 bases from J, with 14 bases between. Germline values: CDR1 KGHSH, CDR2 LQKENI. The CDR3 totals 15 residues. The CDR3 reads CASSPYRAMDTEAFF. Here the CDR3 DNA reads TGTGCCAGCTCACCGTACAGGGCGATGGACACTGAAGCTTTCTTT.

V is TRBV30 and J is TRBJ2-5; 13 bases fit TRBD2. The junction had 1 base not matched to a gene; V was cut back by 2 bases and J by 4 bases. Germline V gives CDR1 GTSNPN, CDR2 SVGIG (reference sequence). This CDR3 spans 14 amino acids. The CDR3 bases are TGTGCCTGGAGTACTAGCGGGGGGGCAGAGACCCAGTACTTC. This gives the protein CAWSTSGGAETQYF. The entire variable domain, with the rest obtained from reference TRBV30 and TRBJ2-5, is as follows: SQTIHQWPATLVQPVGSPLSLECTVEGTSNPNLYWYRQAAGRGLQLLFYSVGIGQISSEVPQNLSASRPQDRQFILSSKKLLLSDSGFYLCAWSTSGGAETQYFGPGTRLLVL.

The rearrangement joins TRBV7-6 to TRBJ1-1; D remains unclear. The germline V and J ends were trimmed by 5 bases and 4 bases, with 8 bases remaining between them. The CDR3 is made up of 12 amino acids. Germline lookup yields CDR1 SGHVS and CDR2 FNYEAQ. The CDR3 region has the DNA TGTGCCAGCAGCCCAGACGCCACTGAAGCTTTCTTT. Its protein product is CASSPDATEAFF.

The CDR3 is CASSPGPTNTEAFF. As DNA, the CDR3 is TGCGCCAGCAGCCCGGGACCGACGAACACTGAAGCTTTCTTT. The V gene is TRBV5-1, the J gene TRBJ1-1; perhaps TRBD1 as D (5 bases). The germline CDR1 and CDR2 sequences are SGHRS and YFSETQ. This CDR3 contains 14 residues. V was pared by 4 bases and J by 1 base, with 11 bases between.

The chain employs TRBV18 and TRBJ1-2, with TRBD1 matching 10 bases. CDR3 length equals 16 residues. Unmatched junction bases numbered 6, after V lost 3 bases and J lost 2 bases. Per the germline V gene, CDR1 is KGHSH and CDR2 is LQKENI. The CDR3 DNA reads as TGTGCCAGCTCACCTGGGACAGGGGTATTAAACTATGGCTACACCTTC. It is translated as CASSPGTGVLNYGYTF.

The gene calls are TRBV15 and TRBJ1-2; the D gene is possibly TRBD1 (6 bases). Looked up from germline, CDR1 is LNHNV and CDR2 is YYDKDF (reference sequence). The V end lost 3 bases, the J end lost 2 bases, and 22 bases lay between the germline ends. This CDR3 is built from 18 residues. The CDR3, as DNA: TGTGCCACCAGCAGTTCGAGAGCTACAGGGAGTCAGAACTATGGCTACACCTTC. Its translation: CATSSSRATGSQNYGYTF.

This sequence joins TRBV27 and TRBJ1-1; D might be TRBD1 (5 bases). The germline V gene has CDR1 MNHEY and CDR2 SMNVEV (reference sequence). V lost 5 bases to trimming and J lost 1 base, with 14 bases between them. This CDR3 spans 15 amino acids. The CDR3 sequence is CASSPVGGWNTEAFF. The CDR3, as DNA: TGTGCCAGCAGTCCGGTGGGGGGATGGAACACTGAAGCTTTCTTT.

The V call is TRBV7-2, the J call TRBJ1-6; 8 bases match TRBD1. CDR3 length: 14 residues. Germline V gene sequence: CDR1 SGHTA, CDR2 FQGNSA. After removal of 5 bases from V and 10 bases from J, the junction contained 7 bases not matched to a gene. The CDR3 loop is CASSPGQAVSPLHF. In DNA form, the CDR3 reads TGTGCCAGCAGCCCGGGACAGGCGGTCTCACCCCTCCACTTT.

V and J are TRBV2 and TRBJ2-2; 7 bases are shared with TRBD1. V lost 5 bases, J lost 3 bases, and 6 bases stayed unmatched. Germline CDR1 reads SNHLY; CDR2 reads FYNNEI. The CDR3 consists of 15 residues. CDR3 region: CASSLDRVDTGELFF. CDR3 bases: TGTGCCAGCAGTCTCGACAGGGTGGACACCGGGGAGCTGTTTTTT.

The rearrangement links TRBV19 to TRBJ1-2, with TRBD1 as a possible D gene (5 bases). There are 16 residues in the CDR3. Trimming pared 8 bases from V and 2 bases from J, leaving 21 bases between. Per germline, CDR1 LNHDA and CDR2 SQIVND (reference sequence). The CDR3 DNA reads as TGTGCCAGTCATCCCCGGGAGGGGAGGATCAACTATGGCTACACCTTC. Protein sequence: CASHPREGRINYGYTF.

The CDR3 region is CASSVELLDTGELFF. The CDR3 DNA follows: TGTGCCAGCAGCGTAGAACTTCTCGACACCGGGGAGCTGTTTTTT. This chain connects TRBV9 to TRBJ2-2; D gene ambiguous. Between the trimmed V and J ends, which lost 0 bases and 3 bases, there was a span of 9 bases. From germline, CDR1 is SGDLS and CDR2 YYNGEE. This CDR3 comprises 15 residues.

The V gene is TRBV2, the J gene TRBJ1-2, with D possibly TRBD1 on 6 matching bases. The length of the CDR3 is 13 residues. The V end was cut by 8 bases, the J end by 0 bases, with 10 bases between. The germline V gene encodes CDR1 SNHLY and CDR2 FYNNEI. The CDR3 bases are TGTGCCAGCCAGAGGGACACTAACTATGGCTACACCTTC. As protein: CASQRDTNYGYTF. The full variable domain, completed using reference TRBV2 and TRBJ1-2, is EPEVTQTPSHQVTQMGQEVILRCVPISNHLYFYWYRQILGQKVEFLVSFYNNEISEKSEIFDDQFSVERPDGSNFTLKIRSTKLEDSAMYFCASQRDTNYGYTFGSGTRLTVV.

V gene TRBV2 combines with J gene TRBJ1-5; TRBD1 might be the D (5 bases). The V and J ends lost 5 bases and 6 bases respectively, with 11 bases between them. CDR1 and CDR2 from the germline V gene are SNHLY and FYNNEI. The CDR3 runs 13 residues. CDR3 protein: CASSSGSFQPQHF. CDR3 DNA: TGTGCCAGCAGTTCAGGGTCCTTTCAGCCCCAGCATTTT.

The chain recombines TRBV6-1 with TRBJ1-3, with 10 bases matching TRBD1. CDR1 MNHNS and CDR2 SASEGT come from the germline V gene. CDR3 length: 15 amino acids. V lost 8 bases and J lost 0; bases outside the gene matches: 4. The CDR3 here is CASGGDRGSGNTIYF. CDR3 nucleotides: TGTGCCAGCGGGGGGGACAGGGGCTCTGGAAACACCATATATTTT.

Details on this clone: This sample also contains other DNA sequences that code for the same CDR3. This rearrangement joins TRBV9 to TRBJ1-1; D unclear. Germline CDR1 and CDR2: SGDLS and YYNGEE. Trimming stripped 0 bases from V and 2 bases from J, with 8 bases between. The CDR3 covers 14 residues. CDR3 coding DNA: TGTGCCAGCAGCGTAGTGGGAGGAAACACTGAAGCTTTCTTT. It translates to CASSVVGGNTEAFF.

The chain couples TRBV6-6 to TRBJ1-1; weak D call: TRBD1 (6 bases). Germline CDR1 reads MNHNY; CDR2 reads SVGAGI (reference sequence). Trimming stripped 8 bases from V and 5 bases from J, with 18 bases between. CDR3 length: 14 amino acids. The CDR3 nucleotides read TGTGCCAGCGGTCTGGGGGGCCTGAGTACTGAAGCTTTCTTT. This gives the protein CASGLGGLSTEAFF.

The V call is TRBV5-1, the J call TRBJ1-1; TRBD1 agrees at 10 bases. CDR3 size: 15 residues. The junction had 5 bases not matched to a gene; V was cut back by 3 bases and J by 3 bases. Per germline, CDR1 SGHRS and CDR2 YFSETQ. The CDR3: CASSSRTGGDTEAFF. The CDR3 DNA reads TGCGCCAGCAGCTCCCGGACAGGGGGTGACACTGAAGCTTTCTTT. The full variable domain, completed using reference TRBV5-1 and TRBJ1-1, is KAGVTQTPRYLIKTRGQQVTLSCSPISGHRSVSWYQQTPGQGLQFLFEYFSETQRNKGNFPGRFSGRQFSNSRSEMNVSTLELGDSALYLCASSSRTGGDTEAFFGQGTRLTVV.

The chain is built from TRBV23-1 and TRBJ2-7, with D perhaps TRBD2 (6 bases). TRBV23-1 is given ORF status, its function remaining uncertain. Trimming took 6 bases from V and 2 from J, leaving 14 bases between them. This CDR3 is built from 14 residues. The CDR3 bases are TGCGCCAGCAGCTTAGACCCTAGCGCCTACGAGCAGTACGTC. Translation gives CASSLDPSAYEQYV.

The chain uses TRBV18 and TRBJ2-2, with TRBD2 as a possible D gene (7 bases). Per the germline V gene, CDR1 is KGHSH and CDR2 is LQKENI. The CDR3 is made up of 17 amino acids. Trimming removed 6 bases from V and 0 bases from J, with 17 bases in between. The DNA of the CDR3 is TGTGCCAGCTCCCCCCGGGGGGCAGGGGCGAACACCGGGGAGCTGTTTTTT. It translates to CASSPRGAGANTGELFF. The whole variable domain, filled in from reference TRBV18 and TRBJ2-2, reads NAGVMQNPRHLVRRRGQEARLRCSPMKGHSHVYWYRQLPEEGLKFMVYLQKENIIDESGMPKERFSAEFPKEGPSILRIQQVVRGDSAAYFCASSPRGAGANTGELFFGEGSRLTVL.

In this sample, this clone turned up a few times. This rearrangement joins TRBV27 to TRBJ1-5; D might be TRBD1 (6 bases). Per germline, CDR1 MNHEY and CDR2 SMNVEV (reference sequence). Between the trimmed V and J ends, which lost 4 bases and 0 bases, there was a span of 19 bases. The CDR3 extends over 18 amino acids. The CDR3 DNA reads TGTGCCAGCAGTTCACGTCCCTACAGGGACTATAGCAATCAGCCCCAGCATTTT. It is translated as CASSSRPYRDYSNQPQHF.

The rearrangement uses TRBV6-5 and TRBJ1-4; D is undetermined. The V gene lost 5 bases and the J gene lost 0 bases, with 7 bases spanning the gap. Germline assignment: CDR1 MNHEY and CDR2 SVGAGI. The length of the CDR3 is 14 residues. The CDR3 nucleotides are TGTGCCAGCAGTGTAACGGCAACTAATGAAAAACTGTTTTTT. It translates to CASSVTATNEKLFF.

The V gene is TRBV5-4, the J gene TRBJ2-7, with D unclear. The CDR3 is 13 amino acids. Germline CDR1 reads SGHNT; CDR2 reads YYREEE (reference sequence). Trimming removed 4 bases at V and 9 bases at J, with 17 bases between. The CDR3 region is CASSRGSGVGQYF. The CDR3, as DNA: TGTGCCAGCAGCCGTGGTAGTGGGGTTGGGCAGTACTTC.

Concerning this clone: Sequence at one end of the junction differs from germline and may be a read error. V and J are TRBV7-2 and TRBJ1-2; 7 nucleotides agree with TRBD1. CDR1 is SGHTA, CDR2 FQGNSA, per germline. The CDR3 has 15 residues. The CDR3 sequence is CACSLGGDRLRGYTF. The CDR3 DNA follows: TGTGCCTGCAGCTTAGGAGGGGACAGACTTCGGGGCTACACCTTC.